These 13 T cell receptor beta chains originate from one sample sequenced in a study of spatial heterogeneity in lung cancer. Time point defined: blood at routine non-recurrence follow-up after resection. The input material, whole RNA from tumor, nontumor lung or frozen PBMC, was sequenced unsorted. Via MiXCR, TCRdb re-called the 5' RACE reads, giving one row per CDR3 protein. The data show roughly 120,000 distinct CDR3 sequences, approximately 12% seen once. The specimen was PBMCs, collected at follow-up. All receptors come from a male donor with early-stage non-small cell lung cancer.

This clonotype was detected ten times or more. The CDR3 here is CASSYSDRRGLAFF. Here the CDR3 DNA reads TGTGCCAGCAGTTACTCGGACAGGAGGGGACTCGCTTTCTTT. The chain links TRBV6-5 to TRBJ1-1; TRBD1 agrees at 7 bases. Germline V gene lookup returns CDR1 MNHEY and CDR2 SVGAGI. V lost 0 bases to trimming and J lost 11 bases; unmatched junction nucleotides: 9. This CDR3 region has 14 residues.

This clonotype has only a few counts. The J gene is TRBJ2-3, the V gene TRBV9; D call uncertain. The V and J ends lost 0 bases and 0 bases respectively, with 8 bases between them. This CDR3 spans 15 amino acids. In germline, CDR1 is SGDLS, CDR2 YYNGEE. CDR3 DNA: TGTGCCAGCAGCGTAGTCGGAACTAGCACAGATACGCAGTATTTT. Protein product: CASSVVGTSTDTQYF.

This clonotype turned up a few times. V is TRBV20-1 and J is TRBJ1-1; tentative D call: TRBD1 (5 bases). Germline V gives CDR1 DFQATT, CDR2 SNEGSKA (reference sequence). V lost 1 base and J 1 base, leaving 10 bases between the germline ends. The CDR3 runs 14 residues. The DNA for the CDR3 is TGCAGTGCTAGAGTGGCAGGGCCGAACACTGAAGCTTTCTTT. Translating it yields CSARVAGPNTEAFF.

This clonotype was counted a few times. CDR3 residues: CASSPSRGNQPQHF. CDR3 DNA: TGTGCCAGCTCACCATCGAGGGGCAATCAGCCCCAGCATTTT. V and J are TRBV18 and TRBJ1-5; no definite D call. CDR1 and CDR2 from the germline V gene are KGHSH and LQKENI. Trimming took 2 bases from V and 2 from J, leaving 7 bases between them. This CDR3 comprises 14 residues.

This clonotype has more than one count but fewer than ten. V and J are TRBV7-3 and TRBJ2-1; no clear D gene. CDR1 is SGHTA and CDR2 is FQGTGA in the germline V gene. This CDR3 is 13 amino acids long. V was pared by 2 bases and J by 6 bases, with 8 bases between. The CDR3 reads CASSLQRSNEQFF. The CDR3 bases are TGTGCCAGCAGCTTACAAAGGAGCAATGAGCAGTTCTTC.

This clonotype was seen repeatedly, ten times or more. The chain recombines TRBV28 with TRBJ1-6, with D hard to call. Germline V gives CDR1 MDHEN, CDR2 SYDVKM. The CDR3 totals 14 residues. V gave up 7 bases and J gave up 7 bases, with 14 bases separating them. The CDR3 DNA reads TGTGCCAGCACAGTTTCCGGGATCAATTCACCCCTCCACTTT. This gives the protein CASTVSGINSPLHF.

This chain joins TRBV5-1 and TRBJ2-7, with TRBD1 matching 7 bases. With 7 bases clipped from V and 4 bases from J, the junction kept 2 bases outside the gene matches. Germline-derived CDR1 and CDR2 are SGHRS and YFSETQ. The CDR3 runs to 11 residues. Here the CDR3 DNA reads TGCGCCAGCCAACAGGGGTACGAGCAGTACTTC. This translates into CASQQGYEQYF.

This clonotype has a count of ten or more. J is TRBJ2-2 and V is TRBV14, with 7 bases matching TRBD1. Per germline, CDR1 SGHDN and CDR2 FVKESK. There are 15 residues in the CDR3. V shed 3 bases and J 0 bases; nucleotides not matched to a gene: 1. The CDR3 here is CASSHTGANTGELFF. The CDR3 bases are TGTGCCAGCAGCCATACAGGGGCGAACACCGGGGAGCTGTTTTTT.

At least ten counts were recorded for this clonotype. This chain uses TRBV12-3 or TRBV12-4 with TRBJ2-7, with 9 positions matching TRBD1. V lost 5 bases, J lost 5 bases, and 10 bases stayed unmatched. The CDR3 is made up of 15 amino acids. CDR3 loop: CASSVYRDRDHEQYF. The CDR3 DNA reads as TGTGCCAGCAGTGTATACCGGGACAGGGACCACGAGCAGTACTTC.

CDR3 loop: CAIRGTGTGNTIYF. In nucleotides, the CDR3 is TGTGCCATCAGGGGGACAGGCACTGGAAACACCATATATTTT. The rearrangement joins TRBV10-3 to TRBJ1-3; 8 bases fit TRBD1. Losses at the gene ends were 6 bases for V and 2 bases for J; bases not matched to a gene: 3. This CDR3 contains 14 residues. CDR1 is ENHRY, CDR2 SYGVKD, per germline.

This clonotype was picked up a small number of times. The chain has TRBV4-1 and TRBJ2-3; TRBD2 matches 7 bases. Germline V gives CDR1 MGHRA, CDR2 YSYEKL. The CDR3 totals 15 residues. V trimming: 2 bases; J trimming: 4 bases; junction bases outside the gene matches: 6. In DNA form, the CDR3 reads TGCGCCAGCAGCCAATGGGGGGGTCGGGCAGATACGCAGTATTTT. It translates to CASSQWGGRADTQYF.

This clonotype was detected only a few times. The chain has TRBV28 and TRBJ1-4, with a weak D call TRBD1 (6 bases). V lost 5 bases, J lost 7 bases, and 14 bases lay in between. CDR1 is MDHEN, CDR2 SYDVKM, per germline. This CDR3 region has 14 residues. The CDR3 loop reads CASSTGQKSEKLFF. As DNA, the CDR3 is TGTGCCAGCAGTACAGGACAGAAGAGTGAAAAACTGTTTTTT.

The genes are TRBV10-3 and TRBJ2-4; D possibly corresponds to TRBD1 (6 bases). The CDR3 totals 17 residues. The ends were cut back, 3 bases at V and 1 base at J, with 16 bases in the middle. Per germline, CDR1 ENHRY and CDR2 SYGVKD. CDR3 region: CAISDGTTFLAKNIQYF. The CDR3, as DNA: TGTGCCATCAGTGACGGGACAACCTTCCTCGCCAAAAACATTCAGTACTTC.